The entry that follows covers one TCR beta chain sequence. This specimen comes from a study of blood T cell repertoires in COVID-19. Study as a whole: Specimens from acute and convalescent COVID-19 originated in the United States, Italy and Spain. PBMCs, B-cell-depleted T cells, or T cells provided the cDNA or gDNA that made up the material.

From germline, CDR1 is MNHNY and CDR2 SVGAGI (reference sequence). CDR3 size: 14 residues. V lost 6 bases and J 4 bases, leaving 15 bases between the germline ends. Authors' data handling: Nucleated cell number was recorded as an estimate derived from reference gene primer amplification. The method was immunoSEQ multiplex PCR; TCRdb's version includes in-frame clones alone and lacks a portion of them. V and J calls plus clone size are reproduced from that table; the DNA served to infer D and trimming. The table includes about 410,000 clones, approximately 91% detected once. Seattle patients were enrolled while actively infected and followed longitudinally.

The rearrangement links TRBV6-6 to TRBJ1-1, with a possible D match to TRBD1 (5 bases). The sequenced material came from peripheral blood. This clonotype was obtained from a woman aged 40 to 55 with COVID-19, enrolled during active disease. In DNA, the CDR3 is TGTGCCAGCAGCCCCGCGTCCGGGGGCACTGAAGCTTTCTTT. Protein product: CASSPASGGTEAFF.